One and the same sample provided the 5 T cell receptor beta chains below, sequenced in a study of metastatic and nonmetastatic thyroid tumors. TCRdb ran MiXCR on the PCR reads. The sample comprises approximately 13,000 clones, under 25% of which are singletons, and roughly three fifths rests with the top ten. Each patient went into thyroid surgery without having received any treatment. The specimen sequenced was blood. These receptors were collected from a male donor with papillary thyroid cancer or a benign thyroid nodule (not recorded which). Some clones in this sample may be carry-over from other donors' samples.

This clone was seen more than once but under ten times. The chain recombines TRBV20-1 with TRBJ1-6; D not resolved. CDR1 and CDR2 from the germline V gene are DFQATT and SNEGSKA (reference sequence). Trimming took off 1 base at V and 9 bases at J, with 13 bases between the two ends. The CDR3 totals 14 residues. Written as DNA, the CDR3 is TGCAGTGCTAGAGCAGAGGGAAGCGGTTCACCCCTCCACTTT. It translates to CSARAEGSGSPLHF.

The V and J genes are TRBV6-2 or TRBV6-3 and TRBJ2-5; 8 bases are a match to TRBD1. The CDR3 is 14 amino acids. The V gene end was trimmed by 3 bases and the J gene end by 7 bases; junction bases not matched to a gene: 7. Germline V gene sequence: CDR1 MNHEY, CDR2 SVGEGT. The CDR3 region is CASSYSRGTGTQYF. In DNA form, the CDR3 reads TGTGCCAGCAGTTATTCCAGGGGGACAGGGACCCAGTACTTC.

This clone was seen a few times. This chain links TRBV9 with TRBJ1-1; D not certain. Trimming pared 2 bases from V and 1 base from J, leaving 9 bases between. Germline assignment: CDR1 SGDLS and CDR2 YYNGEE. CDR3 size: 14 residues. CDR3: CASSVLATNTEAFF. CDR3 nucleotides: TGTGCCAGCAGCGTCCTTGCCACGAACACTGAAGCTTTCTTT. Combining the CDR3 with reference TRBV9 and TRBJ1-1 gives the whole variable domain DSGVTQTPKHLITATGQRVTLRCSPRSGDLSVYWYQQSLDQGLQFLIQYYNGEERAKGNILERFSAQQFPDLHSELNLSSLELGDSALYFCASSVLATNTEAFFGQGTRLTVV.

This clone was recorded a few times. This sequence joins TRBV20-1 and TRBJ2-1; 9 nucleotides agree with TRBD2. Trimming removed 5 bases from V and 7 bases from J; junction bases left unmatched: 6. This CDR3 has 13 amino acids. Germline assignment: CDR1 DFQATT and CDR2 SNEGSKA (reference sequence). CDR3 in amino acids: CSAFLAGINEQFF. For the CDR3, the DNA is TGCAGTGCTTTCCTAGCGGGAATAAATGAGCAGTTCTTC.

CDR3 protein: CASNSQVTSPSIYEQYF. As DNA, the CDR3 is TGTGCCAGCAATAGTCAAGTGACTTCCCCCTCTATCTACGAGCAGTACTTC. V is TRBV28 and J is TRBJ2-7, with unresolved D. In germline, CDR1 is MDHEN, CDR2 SYDVKM. V shed 7 bases and J shed 3 bases, with 25 bases lying between them. This CDR3 region has 17 residues.